The 29 T cell receptor beta chains presented below share a single source sample, sequenced in a study of T-cell memory formation after mild COVID-19. One entry per CDR3 protein results from TCRdb running MiXCR on the 5' RACE reads. Here the sample spans about 470,000 distinct CDR3 sequences, 20% to 25% being singletons. Sequenced: PBMCs or a T cell subset sorted from them (not recorded which). These receptors all stem from an adult woman who had mild COVID-19 (a few samples of this study predate the infection). Cell type and time point are not known.

The sample holds a few counts of this clonotype. The chain employs TRBV19 and TRBJ1-6, with D tentatively TRBD1 (5 bases). The CDR3 has 16 amino acids. The germline CDR1 and CDR2 sequences are LNHDA and SQIVND (reference sequence). V was trimmed by 5 bases and J by 3 bases, leaving 14 bases between them. The CDR3 sequence: CASSPGPGGYNSPLHF. CDR3 in DNA: TGTGCCAGTAGTCCAGGGCCCGGGGGCTATAATTCACCCCTCCACTTT.

The chain joins TRBV29-1 to TRBJ2-1; 8 bases match TRBD2. Losses at the gene ends were 4 bases for V and 1 base for J; bases not matched to a gene: 3. CDR1 SQVTM and CDR2 ANQGSEA come from the germline V gene. CDR3 size: 14 residues. The CDR3 DNA reads TGCAGCGTTGTATTAGCGGGGTCCTACAATGAGCAGTTCTTC. This codes for CSVVLAGSYNEQFF.

This chain joins TRBV7-6 and TRBJ2-7; D remains unclear. The V end lost 3 bases, the J end lost 2 bases, and 5 bases lay between the germline ends. The CDR3 has 12 amino acids. Germline V gene data show CDR1 as SGHVS and CDR2 as FNYEAQ. CDR3 amino acids: CASSLSPYEQYF. DNA for the CDR3: TGTGCCAGCAGCTTGTCCCCCTACGAGCAGTACTTC.

The rearrangement joins TRBV19 to TRBJ2-1; 8 bases are shared with TRBD2. V was pared by 4 bases and J by 3 bases, with 14 bases of the junction left unmatched. Germline lookup yields CDR1 LNHDA and CDR2 SQIVND (reference sequence). The CDR3 length is 18 residues. The CDR3 nucleotides are TGTGCCAGTAGTAGCCCCTTCCTTGGCGGGGGGCGCTACAATGAGCAGTTCTTC. Encoded protein: CASSSPFLGGGRYNEQFF.

This clonotype turned up a few times. V usage is TRBV7-2 and J usage is TRBJ1-3; D unresolved. CDR1 is SGHTA, CDR2 FQGNSA, per germline. The CDR3 sequence is 16 residues long. V was trimmed by 0 bases and J by 9 bases, leaving 18 bases between them. The DNA of the CDR3 is TGTGCCAGCAGCTTAGCGTCAGGAAGACGTTCCTCCACCATATATTTT. The encoded protein is CASSLASGRRSSTIYF.

The chain recombines TRBV7-9 with TRBJ2-3; 13 nucleotides align to TRBD2. Germline V gene data show CDR1 as SEHNR and CDR2 as FQNEAQ (reference sequence). J was trimmed by 4 bases and V by 5 bases; bases with no gene match: 6. The length of the CDR3 is 16 residues. The CDR3 spells CASSPWTSGSADTQYF. The CDR3 region has the DNA TGTGCCAGCAGCCCCTGGACTAGCGGGAGCGCAGATACGCAGTATTTT.

The chain carries TRBV12-3 or TRBV12-4 and TRBJ2-1; the match to TRBD2 covers 8 bases. The CDR3 totals 15 residues. With 5 bases clipped from V and 9 bases from J, the junction kept 12 bases outside the gene matches. The chain's CDR3 is CASSLVAGPRGEQFF. The CDR3 DNA sequence: TGTGCCAGCAGTCTAGTAGCGGGACCCCGGGGTGAGCAGTTCTTC.

This clonotype was seen a few times. This chain links TRBV9 with TRBJ2-1; 7 bases map to TRBD2. From germline, CDR1 is SGDLS and CDR2 YYNGEE. After removal of 0 bases from V and 6 bases from J, the junction contained 3 bases not matched to a gene. This CDR3 has 14 residues. The DNA for the CDR3 is TGTGCCAGCAGCGTAGAACGCGGGAGCAATGAGCAGTTCTTC. As protein: CASSVERGSNEQFF.

This chain joins TRBV3-1 and TRBJ1-4, with a weak D call TRBD1 (5 bases). The CDR3 totals 14 residues. Germline V lookup: CDR1 LGHDT, CDR2 YNNKEL (reference sequence). V was cut by 5 bases and J by 10 bases, with 17 bases left in between. The CDR3 region has the DNA TGTGCCAGCAGCGACGGCAGGGAGGGGACAAAACTGTTTTTT. Protein: CASSDGREGTKLFF.

The chain has TRBV5-5 and TRBJ1-2, with D perhaps TRBD1 (6 bases). The CDR3 has 14 amino acids. The ends were cut back, 4 bases at V and 8 bases at J, with 18 bases in the middle. Germline CDR1 is SGHKS and CDR2 is YYEKEE (reference sequence). DNA for the CDR3: TGTGCCAGCAGCGCTACAGGGCCCCTGGGGGGCTACACCTTC. Protein: CASSATGPLGGYTF.

The chain joins TRBV5-1 to TRBJ2-7, with a possible D match to TRBD1 (5 bases). CDR1 is SGHRS and CDR2 is YFSETQ in the germline V gene. CDR3 length: 13 amino acids. The V gene lost 0 bases and the J gene lost 4 bases, with 8 bases spanning the gap. Written as DNA, the CDR3 is TGCGCCAGCAGCTTGGAGGGGCTTTACGAGCAGTACTTC. Translating it yields CASSLEGLYEQYF. The whole variable domain, filled in from reference TRBV5-1 and TRBJ2-7, reads KAGVTQTPRYLIKTRGQQVTLSCSPISGHRSVSWYQQTPGQGLQFLFEYFSETQRNKGNFPGRFSGRQFSNSRSEMNVSTLELGDSALYLCASSLEGLYEQYFGPGTRLTVT.

The CDR3 sequence: CASSLASGRANEQYF. In DNA form, the CDR3 reads TGTGCCAGCAGCTTAGCTAGCGGGAGGGCCAACGAGCAGTACTTC. The chain employs TRBV7-9 and TRBJ2-7; TRBD2 aligns across 11 bases. The CDR3 length is 15 residues. Germline CDR1 reads SEHNR; CDR2 reads FQNEAQ (reference sequence). V was pared by 0 bases and J by 5 bases, with 3 bases of the junction left unmatched. Variable domain in full (rest from reference TRBV7-9 and TRBJ2-7): DTGVSQNPRHKITKRGQNVTFRCDPISEHNRLYWYRQTLGQGPEFLTYFQNEAQLEKSRLLSDRFSAERPKGSFSTLEIQRTEQGDSAMYLCASSLASGRANEQYFGPGTRLTVT.

This clonotype has a handful of counts. The rearrangement joins TRBV5-1 to TRBJ2-7, with 9 bases lining up with TRBD2. CDR1 is SGHRS, CDR2 YFSETQ, per germline. This CDR3 has 15 amino acids. V gave up 0 bases and J gave up 0 bases; unmatched junction bases: 1. The CDR3 reads CASSLVSGGSYEQYF. For the CDR3, the DNA is TGCGCCAGCAGCTTGGTTAGCGGGGGCTCCTACGAGCAGTACTTC.

A few counts support this clonotype. The CDR3: CAIKAADQPQHF. In nucleotides, the CDR3 is TGTGCCATCAAGGCGGCGGATCAGCCCCAGCATTTT. The V and J genes are TRBV10-3 and TRBJ1-5; D remains unclear. Germline values: CDR1 ENHRY, CDR2 SYGVKD. This CDR3 is built from 12 residues. Trimming shortened V by 7 bases and J by 5 bases, and 9 bases separated the two germline ends.

This clonotype has more than one count but fewer than ten. V and J are TRBV10-3 and TRBJ1-5, with D hard to call. CDR3 length equals 12 residues. Germline V CDR1 and CDR2: ENHRY, SYGVKD. The V and J ends lost 0 bases and 8 bases respectively, with 5 bases between them. CDR3 residues: CAISESGKPQHF. As DNA, the CDR3 is TGTGCCATCAGTGAGTCTGGGAAGCCCCAGCATTTT.

In this sample, this clonotype turned up a few times. The chain couples TRBV11-3 to TRBJ2-3, with 7 bases that match TRBD2. The CDR3 has 17 residues. CDR1 and CDR2 (germline): SGHNT, YENEEA. Unmatched junction bases numbered 15, after V lost 5 bases and J lost 4 bases. The CDR3 DNA is TGTGCCAGCAGCCTCCGTATGACGGGAGGTCTCGCAGATACGCAGTATTTT. As protein: CASSLRMTGGLADTQYF.

The chain joins TRBV6-5 to TRBJ1-1, with D possibly matching TRBD1 (5 bases). This CDR3 spans 15 amino acids. Per germline, CDR1 MNHEY and CDR2 SVGAGI. The V end was cut by 0 bases, the J end by 5 bases, with 13 bases between. CDR3 region: CASSYSSGGGTEAFF. CDR3 DNA sequence: TGTGCCAGCAGTTACTCGTCGGGGGGTGGTACTGAAGCTTTCTTT.

In this sample, this clonotype turned up a few times. This sequence joins TRBV7-2 and TRBJ2-1, with 8 bases aligning to TRBD2. CDR3 size: 14 residues. Germline values: CDR1 SGHTA, CDR2 FQGNSA. The V segment lost 3 bases and the J segment 8 bases; nucleotides outside the gene matches: 6. CDR3 sequence: CASSFLRTSYEQFF. CDR3 in DNA: TGTGCCAGCAGCTTTTTAAGGACTAGCTATGAGCAGTTCTTC.

V and J are TRBV6-4 and TRBJ2-1, with 10 bases lining up with TRBD2. From germline, CDR1 is MRHNA and CDR2 SNTAGT. This CDR3 contains 15 residues. V gave up 4 bases and J gave up 8 bases; unmatched junction bases: 8. In DNA form, the CDR3 reads TGTGCCAGCAGTGTTCTAGCGGGAGACACAGATGAGCAGTTCTTC. Protein: CASSVLAGDTDEQFF.

This rearrangement joins TRBV20-1 to TRBJ2-7; D call uncertain. V dropped 2 bases and J dropped 5 bases, with 16 bases sitting between them. CDR3 size: 14 residues. The germline CDR1 and CDR2 sequences are DFQATT and SNEGSKA (reference sequence). The CDR3 DNA reads as TGCAGTGCTAGACCTCGCGCCTCTGGGGACGAGCAGTACTTC. It encodes CSARPRASGDEQYF.

This clonotype was detected only a few times. The V gene is TRBV29-1, the J gene TRBJ2-7; D is perhaps TRBD2 (6 bases). V lost 4 bases and J lost 6, with 16 bases in between. Germline-derived CDR1 and CDR2 are SQVTM and ANQGSEA. The length of the CDR3 is 13 residues. The CDR3 loop is CSVVNSGTGEQYF. The CDR3 DNA reads TGCAGCGTTGTGAATAGCGGCACAGGCGAGCAGTACTTC.

The V call is TRBV6-2 or TRBV6-3, the J call TRBJ2-2, with no clear D. The CDR3 extends over 13 amino acids. The germline V and J ends were trimmed by 5 bases and 8 bases, with 12 bases remaining between them. Looked up from germline, CDR1 is MNHEY and CDR2 is SVGEGT. CDR3 sequence: CASSRDRQGELFF. DNA for the CDR3: TGTGCCAGCAGTAGGGATAGACAAGGGGAGCTGTTTTTT.

This clonotype has more than one count but fewer than ten. J is TRBJ2-7 and V is TRBV7-9; TRBD1 matches 9 bases. V lost 5 bases and J lost 5; bases outside the gene matches: 7. This CDR3 comprises 14 residues. The germline CDR1 and CDR2 sequences are SEHNR and FQNEAQ (reference sequence). This CDR3 is CASSPGTGQHEQYF. The CDR3, as DNA: TGTGCCAGCAGCCCCGGGACAGGGCAGCACGAGCAGTACTTC.

This clonotype came up a few times. This rearrangement joins TRBV4-1 to TRBJ2-1; 9 bases fit TRBD1. Looked up from germline, CDR1 is MGHRA and CDR2 is YSYEKL. CDR3 size: 15 residues. J gave up 4 bases and V 5 bases, and 6 bases lay outside the gene matches. The CDR3 region is CASSTRDRDYNEQFF. In DNA form, the CDR3 reads TGCGCCAGCAGCACCCGGGACAGGGATTACAATGAGCAGTTCTTC.

The chain combines TRBV7-9 with TRBJ2-5, with 12 bases that match TRBD2. The CDR3 runs 17 residues. CDR1 and CDR2 (germline): SEHNR, FQNEAQ (reference sequence). V shed 5 bases, J shed 2 bases, and the junction held 9 bases outside the gene matches. The CDR3 region has the DNA TGTGCCAGCAGCCCCCCAGCGACTAGCGGGGGACAAGAGACCCAGTACTTC. Translated, it gives CASSPPATSGGQETQYF.

The chain employs TRBV6-5 and TRBJ2-7; tentatively, D is TRBD2 (7 bases). This CDR3 has 15 amino acids. Per the germline V gene, CDR1 is MNHEY and CDR2 is SVGAGI. V lost 2 bases, J lost 4 bases, and 15 bases lay in between. CDR3 nucleotide sequence: TGTGCCAGCAGTTACGGGGCGGGGGCATCTTACGAGCAGTACTTC. It codes for CASSYGAGASYEQYF.

The rearrangement uses TRBV29-1 and TRBJ2-3; D gene unclear. The V gene lost 4 bases and the J gene lost 1 base, with 6 bases spanning the gap. This CDR3 has 12 amino acids. Germline CDR1 reads SQVTM; CDR2 reads ANQGSEA. For the CDR3, the DNA is TGCAGCGTTGGGCAGGGCACAGATACGCAGTATTTT. This sequence encodes CSVGQGTDTQYF.

The chain combines TRBV19 with TRBJ1-2; 7 bases map to TRBD1. The trim removed 3 bases at V and 5 bases at J, leaving 6 bases unmatched. The CDR3 consists of 14 residues. Germline CDR1 is LNHDA and CDR2 is SQIVND (reference sequence). CDR3 in amino acids: CASSMGTEIYGYTF. In DNA form, the CDR3 reads TGTGCCAGTAGTATGGGGACAGAGATATATGGCTACACCTTC.

The chain uses TRBV4-1 and TRBJ2-1; perhaps TRBD2 as D (5 bases). The CDR3 contains 16 residues. Trimming removed 6 bases from V and 4 bases from J, with 19 bases in between. CDR1 MGHRA and CDR2 YSYEKL come from the germline V gene. CDR3 protein: CASRRTPVSGYNEQFF. DNA for the CDR3: TGCGCCAGCAGACGAACCCCGGTCTCGGGATACAATGAGCAGTTCTTC.